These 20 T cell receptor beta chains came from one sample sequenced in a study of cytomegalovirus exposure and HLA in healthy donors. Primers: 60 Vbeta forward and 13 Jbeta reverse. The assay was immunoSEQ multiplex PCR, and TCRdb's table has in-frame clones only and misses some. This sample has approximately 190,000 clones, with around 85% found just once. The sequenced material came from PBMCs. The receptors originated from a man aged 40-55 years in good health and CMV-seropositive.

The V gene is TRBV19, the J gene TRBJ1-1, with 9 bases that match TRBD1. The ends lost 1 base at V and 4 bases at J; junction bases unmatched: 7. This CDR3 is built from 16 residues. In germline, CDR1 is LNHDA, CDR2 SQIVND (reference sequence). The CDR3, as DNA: TGTGCCAGTAGTATAGCTCTGGGACAGGGCGGCACTGAAGCTTTCTTT. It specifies CASSIALGQGGTEAFF.

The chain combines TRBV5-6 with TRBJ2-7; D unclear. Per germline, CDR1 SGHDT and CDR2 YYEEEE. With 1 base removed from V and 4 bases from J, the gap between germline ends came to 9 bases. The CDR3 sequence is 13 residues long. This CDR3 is CASSLKSLYEQYF. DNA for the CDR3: TGTGCCAGCAGCTTGAAATCCCTTTACGAGCAGTACTTC. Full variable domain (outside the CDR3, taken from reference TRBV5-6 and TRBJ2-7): DAGVTQSPTHLIKTRGQQVTLRCSPKSGHDTVSWYQQALGQGPQFIFQYYEEEERQRGNFPDRFSGHQFPNYSSELNVNALLLGDSALYLCASSLKSLYEQYFGPGTRLTVT.

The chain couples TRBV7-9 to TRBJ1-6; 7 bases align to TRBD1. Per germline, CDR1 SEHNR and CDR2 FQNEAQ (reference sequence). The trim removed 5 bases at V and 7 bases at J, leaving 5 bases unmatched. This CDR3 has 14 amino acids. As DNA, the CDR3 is TGTGCCAGCAGCGACAGGGCAGGCAATTCACCCCTCCACTTT. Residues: CASSDRAGNSPLHF.

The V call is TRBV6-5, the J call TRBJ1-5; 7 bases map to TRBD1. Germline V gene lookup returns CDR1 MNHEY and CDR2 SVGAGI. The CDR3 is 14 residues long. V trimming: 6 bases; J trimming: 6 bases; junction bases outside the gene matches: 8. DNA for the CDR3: TGTGCCAGCAGCGAGACAGGGAGGAGTCAGCCCCAGCATTTT. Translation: CASSETGRSQPQHF.

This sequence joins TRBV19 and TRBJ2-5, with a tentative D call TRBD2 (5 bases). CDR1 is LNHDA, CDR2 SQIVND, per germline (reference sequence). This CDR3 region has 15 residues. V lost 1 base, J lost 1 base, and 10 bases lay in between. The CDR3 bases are TGTGCCAGTAGTATAGCCAGGACTCTCCAAGAGACCCAGTACTTC. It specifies CASSIARTLQETQYF.

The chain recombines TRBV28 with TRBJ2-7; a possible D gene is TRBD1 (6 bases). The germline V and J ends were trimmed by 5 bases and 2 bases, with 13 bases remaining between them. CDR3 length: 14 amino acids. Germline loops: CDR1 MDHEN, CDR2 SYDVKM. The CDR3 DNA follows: TGTGCCAGCAGTCACCGGGACAACCCCTACGAGCAGTACTTC. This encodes CASSHRDNPYEQYF.

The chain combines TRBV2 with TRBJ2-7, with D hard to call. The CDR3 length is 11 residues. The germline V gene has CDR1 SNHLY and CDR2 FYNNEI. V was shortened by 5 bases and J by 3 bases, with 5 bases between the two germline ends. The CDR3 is CASSPNYEQYF. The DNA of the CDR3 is TGTGCCAGCAGTCCCAACTACGAGCAGTACTTC.

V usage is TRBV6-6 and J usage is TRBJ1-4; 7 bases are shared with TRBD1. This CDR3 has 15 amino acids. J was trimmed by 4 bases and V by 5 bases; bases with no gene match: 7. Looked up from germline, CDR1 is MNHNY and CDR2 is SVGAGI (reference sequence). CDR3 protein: CASSGIQGINEKLFF. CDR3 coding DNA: TGTGCCAGCAGTGGTATACAGGGGATTAATGAAAAACTGTTTTTT.

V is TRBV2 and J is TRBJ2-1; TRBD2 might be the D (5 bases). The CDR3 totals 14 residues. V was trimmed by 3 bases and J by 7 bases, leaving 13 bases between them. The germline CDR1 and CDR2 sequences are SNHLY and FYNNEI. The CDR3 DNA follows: TGTGCCAGCAGTGACGACCGGACGGGGAATGAGCAGTTCTTC. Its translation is CASSDDRTGNEQFF.

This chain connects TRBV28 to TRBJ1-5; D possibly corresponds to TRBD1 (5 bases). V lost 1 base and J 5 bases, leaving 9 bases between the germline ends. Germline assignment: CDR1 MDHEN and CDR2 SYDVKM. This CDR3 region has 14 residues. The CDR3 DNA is TGTGCCAGCAGTTTATCCGGGGGTCATCAGCCCCAGCATTTT. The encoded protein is CASSLSGGHQPQHF.

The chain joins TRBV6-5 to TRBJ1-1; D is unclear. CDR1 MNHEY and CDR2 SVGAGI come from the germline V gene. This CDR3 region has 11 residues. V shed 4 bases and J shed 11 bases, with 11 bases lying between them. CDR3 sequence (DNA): TGTGCCAGCAGTTGGGCGGGTGGTGCTTTCTTT. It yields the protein CASSWAGGAFF.

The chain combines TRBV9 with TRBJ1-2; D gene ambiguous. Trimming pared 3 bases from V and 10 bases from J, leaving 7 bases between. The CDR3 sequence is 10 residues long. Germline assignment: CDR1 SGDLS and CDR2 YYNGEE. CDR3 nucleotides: TGTGCCAGCAGCGGTCCAGTCTACACCTTC. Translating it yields CASSGPVYTF. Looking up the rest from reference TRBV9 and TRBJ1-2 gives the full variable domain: DSGVTQTPKHLITATGQRVTLRCSPRSGDLSVYWYQQSLDQGLQFLIQYYNGEERAKGNILERFSAQQFPDLHSELNLSSLELGDSALYFCASSGPVYTFGSGTRLTVV.

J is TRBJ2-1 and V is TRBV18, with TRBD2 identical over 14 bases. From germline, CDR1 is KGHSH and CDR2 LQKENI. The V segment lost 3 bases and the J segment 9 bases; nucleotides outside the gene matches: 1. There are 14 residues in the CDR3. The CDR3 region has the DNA TGTGCCAGCTCACCGACTAGCGGGGGGGTTGAGCAGTTCTTC. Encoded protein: CASSPTSGGVEQFF.

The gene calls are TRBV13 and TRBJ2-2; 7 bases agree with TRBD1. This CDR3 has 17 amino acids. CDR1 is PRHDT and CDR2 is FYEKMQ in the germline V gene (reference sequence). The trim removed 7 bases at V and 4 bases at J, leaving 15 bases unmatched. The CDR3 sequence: CASTQGEWQDGTGELFF. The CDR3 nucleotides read TGTGCCAGCACCCAGGGGGAGTGGCAAGACGGCACCGGGGAGCTGTTTTTT. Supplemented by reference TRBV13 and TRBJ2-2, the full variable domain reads AAGVIQSPRHLIKEKRETATLKCYPIPRHDTVYWYQQGPGQDPQFLISFYEKMQSDKGSIPDRFSAQQFSDYHSELNMSSLELGDSALYFCASTQGEWQDGTGELFFGEGSRLTVL.

Here the CDR3 reads CASRTGTGVYYEQYF. The CDR3 DNA is TGTGCCAGCAGGACGGGGACAGGGGTGTACTACGAGCAGTACTTC. The gene calls are TRBV6-1 and TRBJ2-7; TRBD1 aligns across 10 bases. V lost 6 bases, J lost 3 bases, and 8 bases stayed unmatched. Germline V gene data show CDR1 as MNHNS and CDR2 as SASEGT. The CDR3 consists of 15 residues.

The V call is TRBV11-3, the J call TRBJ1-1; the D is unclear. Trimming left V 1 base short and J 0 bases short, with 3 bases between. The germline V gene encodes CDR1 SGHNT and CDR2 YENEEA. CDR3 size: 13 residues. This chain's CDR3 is CASSLAMNTEAFF. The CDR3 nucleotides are TGTGCCAGCAGCTTAGCTATGAACACTGAAGCTTTCTTT.

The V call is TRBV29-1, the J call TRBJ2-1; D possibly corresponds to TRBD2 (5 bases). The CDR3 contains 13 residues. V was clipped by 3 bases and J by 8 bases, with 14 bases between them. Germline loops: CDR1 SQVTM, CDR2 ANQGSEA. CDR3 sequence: CSVETDQRDEQFF. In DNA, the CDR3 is TGCAGCGTTGAGACGGACCAGAGGGATGAGCAGTTCTTC.

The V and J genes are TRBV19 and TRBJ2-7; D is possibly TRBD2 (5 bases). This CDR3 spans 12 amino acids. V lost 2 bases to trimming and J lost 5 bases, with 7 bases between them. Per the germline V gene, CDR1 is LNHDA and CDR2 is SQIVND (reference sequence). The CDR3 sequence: CASSISTNEQYF. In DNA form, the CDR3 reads TGTGCCAGTAGTATATCGACTAACGAGCAGTACTTC.

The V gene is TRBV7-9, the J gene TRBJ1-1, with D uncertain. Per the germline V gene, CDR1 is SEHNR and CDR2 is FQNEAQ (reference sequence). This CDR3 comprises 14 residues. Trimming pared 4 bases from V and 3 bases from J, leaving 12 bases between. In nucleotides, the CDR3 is TGTGCCAGCAGCTCCTCGGGTTCGGACACTGAAGCTTTCTTT. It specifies CASSSSGSDTEAFF.

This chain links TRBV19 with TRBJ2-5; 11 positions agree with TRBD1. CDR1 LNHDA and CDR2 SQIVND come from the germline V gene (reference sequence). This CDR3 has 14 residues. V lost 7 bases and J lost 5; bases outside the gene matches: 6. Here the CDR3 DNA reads TGTGCCAGTACCAGGACAGGGGGCGCGGAGACCCAGTACTTC. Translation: CASTRTGGAETQYF.